This entry lists 20 T cell receptor beta chains sequenced from one sample in a study of T-cell memory formation after mild COVID-19. One entry per CDR3 protein results from TCRdb running MiXCR on the 5' RACE reads. The sample lists approximately 300,000 distinct CDR3 sequences; around 19% were seen once. Sequenced sample: PBMCs or a T cell subset sorted from them (not recorded which). The receptors originated from a man aged 18 to 30 who had mild COVID-19 (a few samples of this study predate the infection). Cell type and time point are not known.

This chain uses TRBV15 with TRBJ2-4, with 10 bases matching TRBD1. CDR1 and CDR2 (germline): LNHNV, YYDKDF (reference sequence). The CDR3 extends over 17 amino acids. Unmatched junction bases numbered 8, after V lost 3 bases and J lost 3 bases. CDR3 DNA sequence: TGTGCCACCAGCAGTAGTGGTAGGGACAGGGGCAAAAACATTCAGTACTTC. This encodes CATSSSGRDRGKNIQYF.

J is TRBJ2-2 and V is TRBV29-1; 8 bases are shared with TRBD2. CDR1 SQVTM and CDR2 ANQGSEA come from the germline V gene. J lost 4 bases, V lost 3 bases, and 7 bases had no gene match. There are 15 residues in the CDR3. CDR3: CSVDPTSEGTGELFF. Written as DNA, the CDR3 is TGCAGCGTTGACCCGACTAGCGAGGGCACCGGGGAGCTGTTTTTT.

The CDR3 here is CASSQDLVGGTEQFF. Here the CDR3 DNA reads TGCGCCAGCAGCCAAGATCTTGTAGGGGGGACTGAGCAGTTCTTC. The chain links TRBV4-3 to TRBJ2-1; D tentatively fits TRBD1 or TRBD2 (6 bases each). Germline V gives CDR1 LGHNA, CDR2 YSLEER. CDR3 size: 15 residues. Trimming removed 0 bases at V and 9 bases at J, with 15 bases between.

The gene calls are TRBV19 and TRBJ2-7, with TRBD1 as a possible D gene (5 bases). V dropped 3 bases and J dropped 5 bases, with 20 bases sitting between them. This CDR3 spans 16 amino acids. The germline gives CDR1 LNHDA, CDR2 SQIVND (reference sequence). CDR3 bases: TGTGCCAGTAGTATTTACTCGGGCAGGGAAGTAAACGAGCAGTACTTC. Translated, it gives CASSIYSGREVNEQYF.

V usage is TRBV2 and J usage is TRBJ1-2; D perhaps matches TRBD1 (5 bases). V lost 2 bases and J 3 bases, leaving 25 bases between the germline ends. Germline V gene sequence: CDR1 SNHLY, CDR2 FYNNEI. The CDR3 sequence is 19 residues long. The CDR3 here is CASSEPVQGRRLSDYGYTF. The CDR3 region has the DNA TGTGCCAGCAGTGAACCCGTGCAGGGTCGTCGTTTATCTGACTATGGCTACACCTTC.

The chain couples TRBV3-1 to TRBJ2-3, with no clear D. In germline, CDR1 is LGHDT, CDR2 YNNKEL (reference sequence). The V gene lost 4 bases and the J gene lost 0 bases, with 11 bases spanning the gap. This CDR3 comprises 15 residues. The CDR3 nucleotides read TGTGCCAGCAGCCCCCGGAGCGTGAGCACAGATACGCAGTATTTT. Translating it yields CASSPRSVSTDTQYF.

The V and J genes are TRBV13 and TRBJ1-6; 8 bases align to TRBD1. The length of the CDR3 is 15 residues. CDR1 and CDR2 from the germline V gene are PRHDT and FYEKMQ (reference sequence). J was trimmed by 7 bases and V by 5 bases; bases with no gene match: 7. CDR3: CASSPSTGGNSPLHF. The DNA for the CDR3 is TGTGCCAGCAGCCCCTCAACAGGGGGAAATTCACCCCTCCACTTT. Using reference TRBV13 and TRBJ1-6 for the parts outside the CDR3, the full variable domain is AAGVIQSPRHLIKEKRETATLKCYPIPRHDTVYWYQQGPGQDPQFLISFYEKMQSDKGSIPDRFSAQQFSDYHSELNMSSLELGDSALYFCASSPSTGGNSPLHFGNGTRLTVT.

This clonotype was counted a few times. The chain is built from TRBV4-2 and TRBJ2-6, with D perhaps TRBD2 (5 bases). Germline assignment: CDR1 LGHNA and CDR2 YNFKEQ. This CDR3 spans 17 amino acids. The V gene lost 4 bases and the J gene lost 4 bases, with 17 bases spanning the gap. The CDR3, as DNA: TGTGCCAGCAGCCCTCGGACTGTTTCTACGGGGGCCAACGTCCTGACTTTC. This sequence encodes CASSPRTVSTGANVLTF.

This chain links TRBV29-1 with TRBJ1-1; 8 bases agree with TRBD1. The V segment lost 6 bases and the J segment 8 bases; nucleotides outside the gene matches: 2. Germline V gene lookup returns CDR1 SQVTM and CDR2 ANQGSEA. The CDR3 is 10 residues long. In nucleotides, the CDR3 is TGCAGCGTCCGACAGGGGGAAGCTTTCTTT. Its translation is CSVRQGEAFF.

This chain joins TRBV7-2 and TRBJ1-3; 10 bases fit TRBD1. The CDR3 covers 17 residues. Germline CDR1 SGHTA, CDR2 FQGNSA. J lost 1 base, V lost 6 bases, and 9 bases had no gene match. This chain's CDR3 is CASSRQGATTSGNTIYF. The CDR3 region has the DNA TGTGCCAGCAGTCGACAGGGGGCGACAACTTCTGGAAACACCATATATTTT.

This clonotype occurred once. This chain uses TRBV4-1 with TRBJ2-5; the D is unclear. CDR3 length equals 15 residues. Trimming shortened V by 4 bases and J by 5 bases, and 17 bases separated the two germline ends. The germline gives CDR1 MGHRA, CDR2 YSYEKL. As DNA, the CDR3 is TGCGCCAGCAGCCCCCGAGTGCTGATTCCGGAGACCCAGTACTTC. This codes for CASSPRVLIPETQYF.

This clonotype was picked up a small number of times. CDR3 nucleotides: TGTGCCATCAGTGAGTCGGGCGGAGGGTACACTGAAGCTTTCTTT. Protein product: CAISESGGGYTEAFF. The chain couples TRBV10-3 to TRBJ1-1; D unresolved. The germline V gene has CDR1 ENHRY and CDR2 SYGVKD. CDR3 length: 15 residues. V dropped 0 bases and J dropped 3 bases, with 11 bases sitting between them.

This clonotype was counted a few times. The junction departs from the called germline gene at one end, perhaps through a read error. The rearrangement uses TRBV5-5 and TRBJ1-5; D perhaps matches TRBD1 (5 bases). Germline-derived CDR1 and CDR2 are SGHKS and YYEKEE (reference sequence). The CDR3 spans 14 residues. In nucleotides, the CDR3 is TGTGCCAGCAACTTGGGGGGTAACAATCAGCCCCAGCATTTT. It specifies CASNLGGNNQPQHF.

V is TRBV5-1 and J is TRBJ2-5; D might be TRBD2 (6 bases). The CDR3 sequence is 15 residues long. Germline V gives CDR1 SGHRS, CDR2 YFSETQ. V shed 0 bases and J shed 0 bases, with 9 bases lying between them. The CDR3 sequence: CASSLGGVYQETQYF. Here the CDR3 DNA reads TGCGCCAGCAGCTTGGGCGGGGTCTACCAAGAGACCCAGTACTTC.

There are a few counts of this clonotype. The chain joins TRBV7-9 to TRBJ1-1, with D uncertain. The CDR3 covers 12 residues. The germline V gene encodes CDR1 SEHNR and CDR2 FQNEAQ (reference sequence). V was shortened by 5 bases and J by 7 bases, with 11 bases between the two germline ends. This chain's CDR3 is CASSGSWHEAFF. The CDR3 DNA reads TGTGCCAGCAGCGGGTCGTGGCATGAAGCTTTCTTT.

This clonotype was seen a few times. The V call is TRBV6-5, the J call TRBJ1-2; no definite D call. Trimming cost V 4 bases and J 2 bases, with 8 bases left between them. CDR3 length: 13 residues. Germline CDR1 is MNHEY and CDR2 is SVGAGI. The CDR3 protein is CASSLTQNYGYTF. Here the CDR3 DNA reads TGTGCCAGCAGTTTAACCCAGAACTATGGCTACACCTTC.

V gene TRBV12-5 combines with J gene TRBJ1-2, with unresolved D. V lost 6 bases to trimming and J lost 4 bases, with 9 bases between them. CDR1 LGHNT and CDR2 FRNRAP come from the germline V gene. The CDR3 contains 12 residues. The CDR3 sequence is CASGRSRYGYTF. The CDR3 DNA follows: TGTGCTAGTGGCAGGTCCCGCTATGGCTACACCTTC.

This clonotype occurred a few times. The chain carries TRBV7-3 and TRBJ1-1; 12 bases agree with TRBD1. Trimming cost V 5 bases and J 6 bases; bases outside gene matches: 7. CDR1 and CDR2 from the germline V gene are SGHTA and FQGTGA. This CDR3 has 15 amino acids. The CDR3 loop reads CASSTGTGGFAEAFF. DNA of the CDR3: TGTGCCAGCAGCACCGGGACAGGGGGCTTCGCTGAAGCTTTCTTT.

The rearrangement uses TRBV6-5 and TRBJ2-1; TRBD2 agrees at 7 bases. Germline assignment: CDR1 MNHEY and CDR2 SVGAGI. J gave up 7 bases and V 0 bases, and 12 bases lay outside the gene matches. The CDR3 runs 17 residues. In DNA form, the CDR3 reads TGTGCCAGCAGTTACTCGGTTCGCTTGACTAGCAGGAATGAGCAGTTCTTC. Translation: CASSYSVRLTSRNEQFF.

The chain recombines TRBV18 with TRBJ2-2, with TRBD1 identical over 7 bases. CDR3 size: 17 residues. The germline V gene has CDR1 KGHSH and CDR2 LQKENI. The junction had 15 bases not matched to a gene; V was cut back by 6 bases and J by 5 bases. The CDR3 DNA reads TGTGCCAGCTCTCCTACCAAGGGGGCGCAAGGGACCGGGGAGCTGTTTTTT. Encoded protein: CASSPTKGAQGTGELFF. Complete variable domain (other parts from reference TRBV18 and TRBJ2-2): NAGVMQNPRHLVRRRGQEARLRCSPMKGHSHVYWYRQLPEEGLKFMVYLQKENIIDESGMPKERFSAEFPKEGPSILRIQQVVRGDSAAYFCASSPTKGAQGTGELFFGEGSRLTVL.